Shown below are 26 T cell receptor beta chains from a single sample sequenced in a study of spatial heterogeneity in lung cancer. One entry per CDR3 protein results from TCRdb running MiXCR on the 5' RACE reads. The sample records 15,000 or so distinct CDR3 sequences, 7% to 9% being singletons. Sample time point: sample taken at primary tumor resection. Unsorted tumor, nontumor lung tissue or cryopreserved PBMC supplied the whole RNA. Source: PBMCs, taken at surgery. The receptors shown here come from a female donor with early-stage non-small cell lung cancer.

Ten or more counts support this clonotype. The chain has TRBV6-5 and TRBJ1-4; 7 bases are shared with TRBD1. Losses at the gene ends were 5 bases for V and 6 bases for J; bases not matched to a gene: 9. The CDR3 is 15 amino acids. Germline loops: CDR1 MNHEY, CDR2 SVGAGI. This chain's CDR3 is CASSPRQGRDEKLFF. As DNA, the CDR3 is TGTGCCAGCAGTCCACGACAGGGAAGAGATGAAAAACTGTTTTTT.

Comment on this clonotype: One end of the junction varies from germline; a read error may be responsible. The rearrangement joins TRBV6-6 to TRBJ1-6; the D gene is possibly TRBD1 (6 bases). CDR1 and CDR2 from the germline V gene are MNHNY and SVGAGI (reference sequence). This CDR3 has 14 residues. CDR3 sequence: CASVHRDYISPFHF. DNA for the CDR3: TGTGCCAGCGTTCACAGGGATTATATCTCACCCTTCCACTTT.

Ten or more counts support this clonotype. V usage is TRBV27 and J usage is TRBJ2-7; 9 bases line up with TRBD2. This CDR3 is 16 amino acids long. Germline V gives CDR1 MNHEY, CDR2 SMNVEV (reference sequence). V was pared by 5 bases and J by 3 bases, with 11 bases of the junction left unmatched. In DNA form, the CDR3 reads TGTGCCAGCAGTCCAAAGCGGGGGGCTCTTTTCTACGAGCAGTACTTC. Amino acid sequence: CASSPKRGALFYEQYF.

This clonotype showed up many times. The chain is built from TRBV4-2 and TRBJ2-3; D is possibly TRBD1 or TRBD2 (5 bases each). The CDR3 consists of 13 residues. Germline V CDR1 and CDR2: LGHNA, YNFKEQ. Trimming took off 1 base at V and 7 bases at J, with 9 bases between the two ends. CDR3 region: CASSQGGMNTQYF. In DNA form, the CDR3 reads TGTGCCAGCAGCCAAGGGGGGATGAATACGCAGTATTTT.

The rearrangement uses TRBV7-2 and TRBJ2-5, with 9 bases matching TRBD2. Unmatched junction bases numbered 5, after V lost 3 bases and J lost 3 bases. Germline values: CDR1 SGHTA, CDR2 FQGNSA. The length of the CDR3 is 15 residues. This chain's CDR3 is CASSFQRGEKETQYF. The CDR3 DNA follows: TGTGCCAGCAGCTTCCAGCGGGGGGAGAAAGAGACCCAGTACTTC.

This clonotype was recorded at least ten times. The chain couples TRBV7-9 to TRBJ1-2; D perhaps matches TRBD1 (6 bases). The germline CDR1 and CDR2 sequences are SEHNR and FQNEAQ (reference sequence). Between the trimmed V and J ends, which lost 5 bases and 4 bases, there was a span of 11 bases. The CDR3 consists of 13 residues. This CDR3 reads CASSMTGPYGYTF. The DNA of the CDR3 is TGTGCCAGCAGCATGACAGGTCCCTATGGCTACACCTTC.

Many counts were recorded for this clonotype. The CDR3 sequence is CAPKGTEDNSPLHF. The CDR3 DNA is TGTGCCCCGAAGGGGACAGAAGATAATTCACCCCTCCACTTT. The V and J genes are TRBV21-1 and TRBJ1-6; the tabulated D call, TRBD1, remains unverified against the DNA. TRBV21-1 is recorded as a pseudogene. The CDR3 sequence is 14 residues long.

The table lists this clonotype with many counts. For the CDR3, the DNA is TGTGCCAGCAGACCTCCGGGACATCCCTACAATGAGCAGTTCTTC. It codes for CASRPPGHPYNEQFF. This chain uses TRBV7-2 with TRBJ2-1; possible D gene TRBD1, 6 bases. This CDR3 comprises 15 residues. The germline V gene has CDR1 SGHTA and CDR2 FQGNSA. V lost 6 bases and J 2 bases, leaving 14 bases between the germline ends.

This clonotype was counted many times. The chain recombines TRBV7-6 with TRBJ1-1; TRBD1 matches 7 bases. The germline gives CDR1 SGHVS, CDR2 FNYEAQ. This CDR3 spans 16 amino acids. V lost 0 bases to trimming and J lost 3 bases; unmatched junction nucleotides: 7. The CDR3 protein is CASSLALRQGDTEAFF. The CDR3 nucleotides are TGTGCCAGCAGCTTAGCGCTTCGACAGGGCGACACTGAAGCTTTCTTT. Looking up the rest from reference TRBV7-6 and TRBJ1-1 gives the full variable domain: GAGVSQSPRYKVTKRGQDVALRCDPISGHVSLYWYRQALGQGPEFLTYFNYEAQQDKSGLPNDRFSAERPEGSISTLTIQRTEQRDSAMYRCASSLALRQGDTEAFFGQGTRLTVV.

This clonotype appeared many times. The chain couples TRBV3-1 to TRBJ1-2, with 8 positions matching TRBD1. The length of the CDR3 is 12 residues. Germline lookup yields CDR1 LGHDT and CDR2 YNNKEL (reference sequence). V dropped 6 bases and J dropped 7; count of bases not matched to a gene: 4. CDR3 DNA: TGTGCCAGCAGATCGACAGGGGCTGGCTACACCTTC. Translating gives CASRSTGAGYTF.

The chain combines TRBV5-1 with TRBJ2-7; TRBD1 aligns across 9 bases. Germline V lookup: CDR1 SGHRS, CDR2 YFSETQ. Trimming cost V 3 bases and J 2 bases; bases outside gene matches: 0. CDR3 length equals 13 residues. The chain's CDR3 is CASSWDRAYEQYF. The CDR3 nucleotides read TGCGCCAGCAGCTGGGACAGGGCCTACGAGCAGTACTTC.

This clonotype was recorded many times. The chain couples TRBV7-9 to TRBJ2-4; the match to TRBD1 covers 9 bases. V lost 5 bases to trimming and J lost 5 bases; unmatched junction nucleotides: 10. The CDR3 runs 16 residues. Germline CDR1 reads SEHNR; CDR2 reads FQNEAQ (reference sequence). This CDR3 is CASSLSGGQGQNIQYF. DNA for the CDR3: TGTGCCAGCAGCCTGAGTGGGGGACAGGGCCAAAACATTCAGTACTTC.

The sample holds many counts of this clonotype. J is TRBJ2-3 and V is TRBV21-1; the DNA was not used to check the table's D call, TRBD2. TRBV21-1 is a pseudogene. The CDR3 is made up of 20 amino acids. CDR3 coding DNA: TGTGCCAGCAGCAAAGAATGCACGGGACTAGCGCCAGATAGCACAGATACGCAGTATTTT. It specifies CASSKECTGLAPDSTDTQYF.

This clonotype was seen only a few times. V gene TRBV7-9 combines with J gene TRBJ1-6; TRBD1 matches at 7 bases. Germline CDR1 SEHNR, CDR2 FQNEAQ (reference sequence). V was clipped by 6 bases and J by 14 bases; unmatched bases: 7. The CDR3 is 12 amino acids. This chain's CDR3 is CASSRQGFTLHF. In DNA, the CDR3 is TGTGCCAGCAGTCGACAGGGATTCACCCTCCACTTT. Complete variable domain (other parts from reference TRBV7-9 and TRBJ1-6): DTGVSQNPRHKITKRGQNVTFRCDPISEHNRLYWYRQTLGQGPEFLTYFQNEAQLEKSRLLSDRFSAERPKGSFSTLEIQRTEQGDSAMYLCASSRQGFTLHFGNGTRLTVT.

This clonotype was observed at least ten times. The chain carries TRBV28 and TRBJ2-7; TRBD1 agrees at 8 bases. With 3 bases clipped from V and 7 bases from J, the junction kept 8 bases outside the gene matches. Germline CDR1 MDHEN, CDR2 SYDVKM. This CDR3 has 14 amino acids. The CDR3 sequence: CASSLPDRVYEQYF. CDR3 nucleotides: TGTGCCAGCAGTTTGCCGGACAGGGTCTATGAGCAGTACTTC.

Ten or more counts support this clonotype. The V call is TRBV3-1, the J call TRBJ2-1; D is perhaps TRBD1 or TRBD2 (6 bases each). The CDR3 runs to 14 residues. V was clipped by 4 bases and J by 4 bases, with 11 bases between them. Germline V gene lookup returns CDR1 LGHDT and CDR2 YNNKEL (reference sequence). The CDR3 DNA is TGTGCCAGCAGCCGGGGGGCGGTGTACAATGAGCAGTTCTTC. Its translation: CASSRGAVYNEQFF.

This clonotype has a count of ten or more. The rearrangement links TRBV27 to TRBJ2-1, with TRBD2 identical over 7 bases. The CDR3 consists of 16 residues. In germline, CDR1 is MNHEY, CDR2 SMNVEV (reference sequence). The J segment lost 6 bases and the V segment lost 5 bases, leaving 13 bases of the junction unmatched. As DNA, the CDR3 is TGTGCCAGCAGTCCCCGGGGAGGGATCCTATTCAATGAGCAGTTCTTC. Translation gives CASSPRGGILFNEQFF.

This clonotype has ten or more counts. The rearrangement uses TRBV2 and TRBJ2-1; D is possibly TRBD1 (5 bases). Germline V gene data show CDR1 as SNHLY and CDR2 as FYNNEI. This CDR3 spans 11 amino acids. V lost 10 bases and J 5 bases, leaving 9 bases between the germline ends. Here the CDR3 DNA reads TGTGCCACGACGACAGACAATGAGCAGTTCTTC. Its protein product is CATTTDNEQFF.

This clonotype was seen a few times. CDR3 sequence (DNA): TGTGCCACCGCCCACGGGGACGGCACAGATACGCAGTATTTT. This codes for CATAHGDGTDTQYF. The chain recombines TRBV24-1 with TRBJ2-3, with D tentatively TRBD1 or TRBD2 (5 bases each). V was clipped by 9 bases and J by 1 base, with 13 bases between them. Germline CDR1 KGHDR, CDR2 SFDVKD. This CDR3 has 14 residues.

This clonotype was counted many times. This chain links TRBV27 with TRBJ2-2; no firm D call. Trimming stripped 1 base from V and 4 bases from J, with 16 bases between. There are 17 residues in the CDR3. Germline V CDR1 and CDR2: MNHEY, SMNVEV (reference sequence). Here the CDR3 DNA reads TGTGCCAGCAGTTTATTCGCGCGGACCAGGTCCACCGGGGAGCTGTTTTTT. This codes for CASSLFARTRSTGELFF.

Many counts were recorded for this clonotype. This chain connects TRBV7-9 to TRBJ2-5, with unresolved D. V dropped 5 bases and J dropped 3 bases, with 10 bases sitting between them. Germline V gene lookup returns CDR1 SEHNR and CDR2 FQNEAQ (reference sequence). CDR3 length: 13 amino acids. In DNA form, the CDR3 reads TGTGCCAGCAGCGAGAGAGCCGAAGAGACCCAGTACTTC. Encoded protein: CASSERAEETQYF.

At least ten counts were recorded for this clonotype. V gene TRBV20-1 combines with J gene TRBJ1-4, with D unclear. The CDR3 runs 12 residues. Germline V lookup: CDR1 DFQATT, CDR2 SNEGSKA (reference sequence). Trimming stripped 1 base from V and 15 bases from J, with 15 bases between. CDR3 DNA sequence: TGCAGTGCTAGAGGGACGGCGACTCCTTTGTTTTTT. It encodes CSARGTATPLFF.

The V and J genes are TRBV6-2 or TRBV6-3 and TRBJ2-7, with TRBD1 identical over 7 bases. Trimming took 2 bases from V and 3 from J; bases not matched to a gene: 7. The CDR3 is 15 residues long. The germline V gene has CDR1 MNHEY and CDR2 SVGEGT. CDR3 bases: TGTGCCAGCAGTTACGACAGGGAATCCCTCTACGAGCAGTACTTC. Translated: CASSYDRESLYEQYF.

This clonotype was seen at least ten times. The chain couples TRBV19 to TRBJ2-2, with a weak D call TRBD2 (6 bases). V lost 7 bases and J 5 bases, leaving 14 bases between the germline ends. This CDR3 has 14 amino acids. Germline-derived CDR1 and CDR2 are LNHDA and SQIVND (reference sequence). Written as DNA, the CDR3 is TGTGCCAGTACCCCGGGAGATCGGACCGGGGAGCTGTTTTTT. As protein: CASTPGDRTGELFF.

This clonotype was picked up many times. The chain has TRBV27 and TRBJ2-7; no reliable D call. V gave up 0 bases and J gave up 5 bases, with 8 bases separating them. The germline V gene encodes CDR1 MNHEY and CDR2 SMNVEV (reference sequence). This CDR3 has 13 amino acids. CDR3 residues: CASSLSRFDEQYF. The CDR3 DNA is TGTGCCAGCAGTTTATCGCGGTTTGACGAGCAGTACTTC.

There are many counts of this clonotype. The CDR3 is CASSLANSYEQYF. The DNA of the CDR3 is TGTGCCAGCTCTCTAGCGAACTCCTACGAGCAGTACTTC. This sequence joins TRBV7-3 and TRBJ2-7; D perhaps matches TRBD2 (6 bases). Germline CDR1 SGHTA, CDR2 FQGTGA. Trimming took 8 bases from V and 0 from J, leaving 11 bases between them. The CDR3 consists of 13 residues.